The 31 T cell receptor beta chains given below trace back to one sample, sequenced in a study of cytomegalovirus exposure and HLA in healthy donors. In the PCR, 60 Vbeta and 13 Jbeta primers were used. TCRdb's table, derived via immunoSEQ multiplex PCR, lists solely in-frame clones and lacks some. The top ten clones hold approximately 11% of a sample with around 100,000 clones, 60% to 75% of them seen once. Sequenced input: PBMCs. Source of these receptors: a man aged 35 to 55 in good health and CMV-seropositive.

The CDR3 here is CASSLSSQETQYF. The CDR3 nucleotides are TGTGCCAGCAGCTTGAGCTCCCAAGAGACCCAGTACTTC. The V call is TRBV5-4, the J call TRBJ2-5, with unresolved D. CDR3 size: 13 residues. The V gene's germline CDR1 is SGHNT and CDR2 YYREEE (reference sequence). Trimming stripped 1 base from V and 1 base from J, with 5 bases between.

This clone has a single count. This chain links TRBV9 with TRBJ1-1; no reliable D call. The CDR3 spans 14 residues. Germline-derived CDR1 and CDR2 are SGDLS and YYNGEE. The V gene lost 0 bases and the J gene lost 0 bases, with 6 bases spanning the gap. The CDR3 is CASSVASVNTEAFF. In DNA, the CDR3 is TGTGCCAGCAGCGTAGCTTCTGTGAACACTGAAGCTTTCTTT.

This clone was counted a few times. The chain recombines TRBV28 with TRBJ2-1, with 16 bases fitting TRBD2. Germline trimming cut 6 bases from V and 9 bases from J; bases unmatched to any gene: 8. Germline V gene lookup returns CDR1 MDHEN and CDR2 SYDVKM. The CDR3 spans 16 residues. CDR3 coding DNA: TGTGCCAGCAGAGACGGGACTAGCGGGAGGGCCGGTGAGCAGTTCTTC. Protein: CASRDGTSGRAGEQFF.

CDR3 DNA sequence: TGTGCCAGCAGCTTAGTGATTAGCTCCTACGAGCAGTACTTC. Translated, it gives CASSLVISSYEQYF. The chain couples TRBV7-9 to TRBJ2-7, with no clear D. CDR1 and CDR2 (germline): SEHNR, FQNEAQ (reference sequence). The CDR3 runs to 14 residues. V was trimmed by 1 base and J by 0 bases, leaving 7 bases between them.

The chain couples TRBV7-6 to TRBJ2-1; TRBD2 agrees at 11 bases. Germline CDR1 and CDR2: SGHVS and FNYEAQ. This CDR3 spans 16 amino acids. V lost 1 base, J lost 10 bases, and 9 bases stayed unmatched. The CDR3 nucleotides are TGTGCCAGCAGCTTAGTAGCGGGAGGGCCTCCCGACGAGCAGTTCTTC. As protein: CASSLVAGGPPDEQFF.

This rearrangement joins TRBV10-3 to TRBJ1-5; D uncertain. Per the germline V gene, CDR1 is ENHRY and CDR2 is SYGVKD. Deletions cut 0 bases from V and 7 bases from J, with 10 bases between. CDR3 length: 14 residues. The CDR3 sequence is CAISESAGGQPQHF. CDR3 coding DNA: TGTGCCATCAGTGAGTCGGCAGGAGGGCAGCCCCAGCATTTT.

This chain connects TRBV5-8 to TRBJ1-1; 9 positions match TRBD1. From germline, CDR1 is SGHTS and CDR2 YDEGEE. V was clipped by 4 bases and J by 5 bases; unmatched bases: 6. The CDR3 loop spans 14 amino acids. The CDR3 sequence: CASSPGQGPTEAFF. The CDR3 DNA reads TGTGCCAGCAGCCCGGGACAGGGTCCGACTGAAGCTTTCTTT.

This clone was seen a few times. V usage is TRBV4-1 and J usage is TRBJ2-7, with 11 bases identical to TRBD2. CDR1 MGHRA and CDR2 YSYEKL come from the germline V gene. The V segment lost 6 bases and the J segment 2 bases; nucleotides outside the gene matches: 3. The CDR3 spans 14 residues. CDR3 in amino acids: CASSETSGTYEQYF. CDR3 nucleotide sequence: TGCGCCAGCAGTGAGACTAGCGGGACCTACGAGCAGTACTTC.

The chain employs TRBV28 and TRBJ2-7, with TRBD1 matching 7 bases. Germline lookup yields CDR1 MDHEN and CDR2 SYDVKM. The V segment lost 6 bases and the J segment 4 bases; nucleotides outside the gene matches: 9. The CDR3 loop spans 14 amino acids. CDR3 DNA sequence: TGTGCCAGCAGAGCTTCCGGGACAGATTACGAGCAGTACTTC. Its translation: CASRASGTDYEQYF.

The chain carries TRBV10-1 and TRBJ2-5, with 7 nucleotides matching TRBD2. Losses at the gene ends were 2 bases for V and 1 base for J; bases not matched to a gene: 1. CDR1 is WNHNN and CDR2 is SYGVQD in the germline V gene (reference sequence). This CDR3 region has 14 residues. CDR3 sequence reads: CASSEGLGQETQYF. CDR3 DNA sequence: TGCGCCAGCAGTGAGGGACTAGGCCAAGAGACCCAGTACTTC.

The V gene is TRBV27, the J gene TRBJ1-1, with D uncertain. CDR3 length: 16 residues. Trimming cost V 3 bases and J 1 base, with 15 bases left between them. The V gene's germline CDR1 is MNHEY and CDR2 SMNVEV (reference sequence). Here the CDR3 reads CASSLAQQLRNTEAFF. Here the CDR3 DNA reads TGTGCCAGCAGTTTGGCACAGCAACTGAGGAACACTGAAGCTTTCTTT.

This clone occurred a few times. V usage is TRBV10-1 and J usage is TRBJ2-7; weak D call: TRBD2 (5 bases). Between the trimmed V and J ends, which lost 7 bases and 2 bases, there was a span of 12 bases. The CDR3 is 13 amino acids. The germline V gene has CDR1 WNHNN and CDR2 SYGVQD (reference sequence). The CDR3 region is CASTHGLTYEQYV. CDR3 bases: TGCGCCAGCACCCACGGACTGACCTACGAGCAGTACGTC.

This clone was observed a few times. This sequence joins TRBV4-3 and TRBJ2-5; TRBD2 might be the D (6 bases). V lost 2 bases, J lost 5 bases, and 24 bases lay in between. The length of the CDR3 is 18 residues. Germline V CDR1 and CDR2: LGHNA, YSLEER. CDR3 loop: CASSQLERTAGPWETQYF. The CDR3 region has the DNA TGCGCCAGCAGCCAATTAGAGCGGACCGCGGGACCTTGGGAGACCCAGTACTTC.

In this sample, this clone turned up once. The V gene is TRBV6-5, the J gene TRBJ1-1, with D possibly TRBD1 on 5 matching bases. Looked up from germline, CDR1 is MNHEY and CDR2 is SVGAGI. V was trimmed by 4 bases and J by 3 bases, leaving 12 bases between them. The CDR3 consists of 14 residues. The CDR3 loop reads CASSSPGTYTEAFF. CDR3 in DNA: TGTGCCAGCAGTTCCCCGGGGACTTACACTGAAGCTTTCTTT.

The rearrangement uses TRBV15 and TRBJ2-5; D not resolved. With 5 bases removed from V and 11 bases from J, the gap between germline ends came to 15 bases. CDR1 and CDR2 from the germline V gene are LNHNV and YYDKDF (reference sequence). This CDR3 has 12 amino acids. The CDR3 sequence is CATSSSLFQQYF. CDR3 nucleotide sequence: TGTGCCACCAGCTCTTCCCTCTTTCAGCAGTACTTC.

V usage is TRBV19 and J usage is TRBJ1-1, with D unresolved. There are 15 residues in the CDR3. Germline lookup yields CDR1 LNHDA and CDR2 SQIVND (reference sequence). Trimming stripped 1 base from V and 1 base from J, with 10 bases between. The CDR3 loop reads CASSIGLVGNTEAFF. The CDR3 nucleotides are TGTGCCAGTAGTATAGGTTTGGTCGGGAACACTGAAGCTTTCTTT.

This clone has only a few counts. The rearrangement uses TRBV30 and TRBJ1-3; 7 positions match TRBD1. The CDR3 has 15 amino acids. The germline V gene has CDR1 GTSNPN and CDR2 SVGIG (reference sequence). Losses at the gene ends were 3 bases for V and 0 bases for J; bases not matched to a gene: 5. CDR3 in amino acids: CAWRGTVPSGNTIYF. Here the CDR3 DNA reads TGTGCCTGGAGAGGGACAGTCCCCTCTGGAAACACCATATATTTT.

CDR3 region: CASSLGLKAFF. The CDR3 coding sequence is TGTGCCAGCAGTTTGGGACTGAAAGCTTTCTTT. This chain links TRBV28 with TRBJ1-1; tentatively, D is TRBD1 (5 bases). V was shortened by 3 bases and J by 9 bases, with 8 bases between the two germline ends. Germline V CDR1 and CDR2: MDHEN, SYDVKM. The CDR3 length is 11 residues.

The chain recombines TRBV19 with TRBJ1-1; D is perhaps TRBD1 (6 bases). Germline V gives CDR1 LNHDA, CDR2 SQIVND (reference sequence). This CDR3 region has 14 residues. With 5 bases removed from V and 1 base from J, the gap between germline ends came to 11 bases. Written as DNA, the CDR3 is TGTGCCAGTAGTCTATCAGGGGCGAACACTGAAGCTTTCTTT. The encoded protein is CASSLSGANTEAFF.

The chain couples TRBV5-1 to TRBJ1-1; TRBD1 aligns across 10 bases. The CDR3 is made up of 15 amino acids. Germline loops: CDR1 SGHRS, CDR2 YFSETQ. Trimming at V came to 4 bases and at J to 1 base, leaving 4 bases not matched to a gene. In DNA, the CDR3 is TGCGCCAGCAGCGTGACAGGGGGCCCGAACACTGAAGCTTTCTTT. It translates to CASSVTGGPNTEAFF.

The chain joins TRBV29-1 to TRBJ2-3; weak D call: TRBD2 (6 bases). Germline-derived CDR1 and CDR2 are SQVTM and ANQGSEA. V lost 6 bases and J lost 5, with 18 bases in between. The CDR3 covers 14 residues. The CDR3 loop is CSVVRESVGDTQYF. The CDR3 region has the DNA TGCAGCGTGGTACGGGAGTCGGTTGGAGATACGCAGTATTTT.

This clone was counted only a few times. The CDR3 bases are TGTGCCAGCAGCAGAACTAGATCGGGACACCGAGGAGGGGAGCTGTTTTTT. Its translation: CASSRTRSGHRGGELFF. This chain connects TRBV6-9 to TRBJ2-2; possibly TRBD1 for D (6 bases). With 6 bases removed from V and 8 bases from J, the gap between germline ends came to 25 bases. CDR1 and CDR2 from the germline V gene are MNHGY and SVAAGI. The CDR3 extends over 17 amino acids.

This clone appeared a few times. CDR3 amino acids: CASGDTDQGLFF. CDR3 sequence (DNA): TGTGCCAGCGGGGACACGGATCAGGGGCTGTTTTTT. The J gene is TRBJ1-4, the V gene TRBV5-4, with a tentative D call TRBD1 (6 bases). Germline assignment: CDR1 SGHNT and CDR2 YYREEE (reference sequence). V lost 7 bases, J lost 14 bases, and 18 bases lay in between. CDR3 length: 12 residues.

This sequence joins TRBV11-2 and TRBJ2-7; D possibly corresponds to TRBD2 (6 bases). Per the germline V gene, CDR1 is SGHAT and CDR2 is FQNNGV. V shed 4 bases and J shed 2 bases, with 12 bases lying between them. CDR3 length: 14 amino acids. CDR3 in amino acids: CASSSGTYPYEQYF. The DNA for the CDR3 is TGTGCCAGCAGCTCGGGGACTTACCCCTACGAGCAGTACTTC.

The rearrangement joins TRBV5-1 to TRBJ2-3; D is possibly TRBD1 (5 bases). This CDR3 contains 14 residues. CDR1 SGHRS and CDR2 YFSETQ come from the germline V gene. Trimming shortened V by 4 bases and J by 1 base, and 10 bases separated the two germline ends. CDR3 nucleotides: TGCGCCAGCAGCAAGGGGTCTCGCACAGATACGCAGTATTTT. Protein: CASSKGSRTDTQYF.

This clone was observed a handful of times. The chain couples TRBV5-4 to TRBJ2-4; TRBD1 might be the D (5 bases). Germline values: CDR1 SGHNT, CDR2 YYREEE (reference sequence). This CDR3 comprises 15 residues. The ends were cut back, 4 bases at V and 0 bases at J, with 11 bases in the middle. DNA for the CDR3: TGTGCCAGCAGCACCGTGGGGCTAGCCAAAAACATTCAGTACTTC. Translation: CASSTVGLAKNIQYF.

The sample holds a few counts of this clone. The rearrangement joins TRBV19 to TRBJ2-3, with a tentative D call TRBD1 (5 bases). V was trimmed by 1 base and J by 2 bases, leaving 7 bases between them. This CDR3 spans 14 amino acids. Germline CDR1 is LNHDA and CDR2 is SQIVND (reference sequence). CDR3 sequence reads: CASSIGRDTDTQYF. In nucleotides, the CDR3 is TGTGCCAGTAGTATAGGCAGGGACACAGATACGCAGTATTTT.

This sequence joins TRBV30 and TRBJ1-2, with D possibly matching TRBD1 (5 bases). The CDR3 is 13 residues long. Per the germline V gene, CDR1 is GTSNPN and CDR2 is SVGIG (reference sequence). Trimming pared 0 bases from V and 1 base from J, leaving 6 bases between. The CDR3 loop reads CAWSVDSNYGYTF. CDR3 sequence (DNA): TGTGCCTGGAGTGTAGACAGTAACTATGGCTACACCTTC. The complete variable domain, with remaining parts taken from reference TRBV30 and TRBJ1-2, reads SQTIHQWPATLVQPVGSPLSLECTVEGTSNPNLYWYRQAAGRGLQLLFYSVGIGQISSEVPQNLSASRPQDRQFILSSKKLLLSDSGFYLCAWSVDSNYGYTFGSGTRLTVV.

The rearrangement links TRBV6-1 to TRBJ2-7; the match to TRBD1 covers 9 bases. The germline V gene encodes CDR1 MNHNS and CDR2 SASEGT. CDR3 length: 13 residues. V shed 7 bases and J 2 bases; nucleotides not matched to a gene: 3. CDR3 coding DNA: TGTGCCAGCAATGACAGGGGGACCTACGAGCAGTACGTC. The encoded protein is CASNDRGTYEQYV.

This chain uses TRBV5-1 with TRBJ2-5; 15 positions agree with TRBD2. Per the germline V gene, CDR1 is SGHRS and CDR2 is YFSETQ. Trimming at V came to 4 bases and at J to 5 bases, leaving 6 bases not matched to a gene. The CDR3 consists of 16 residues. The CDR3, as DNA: TGCGCCAGCAGCCTAGGGACTAGCGGGAGGAGCGAGACCCAGTACTTC. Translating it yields CASSLGTSGRSETQYF.

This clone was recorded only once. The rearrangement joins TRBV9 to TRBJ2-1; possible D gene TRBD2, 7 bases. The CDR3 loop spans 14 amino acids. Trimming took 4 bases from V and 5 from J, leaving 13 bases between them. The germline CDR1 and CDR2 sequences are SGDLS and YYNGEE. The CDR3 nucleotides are TGTGCCAGCAGCAGGGGAGGGGGGGACAATGAGCAGTTCTTC. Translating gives CASSRGGGDNEQFF.